This entry concerns a single T cell receptor beta chain. Its specificity is not known. A minimum of 5 micrograms of total RNA was extracted per sample. The entry originates in a study of blood T cells in healthy people across ages. Study observations and caveats: Percentage of naive T cells showed a strong correlation with TCR beta diversity.

The use of a sample-barcoded 5' primer and a J-beta primer mix characterized a second PCR of roughly 6 to 11 cycles. TCRdb analysed the 5' RACE reads with MiXCR anew, one entry per CDR3 protein. The table includes almost 1 million distinct CDR3 sequences, about 51% detected once. Germline V gene data show CDR1 as SGHTA and CDR2 as FQGNSA. CDR3 length: 14 amino acids. V is TRBV7-2 and J is TRBJ2-4, with 8 bases that match TRBD2. The end of the DNA aligns better with TRBJ2-7, so the J call may be wrong. The sequenced material came from blood. The TCR sequence derives from a woman in her sixties in good health. CDR3 coding DNA: TGTGCCAGCAGCTTCGGCGGGAGGAAGTACGAGCAGTACTTC. It specifies CASSFGGRKYEQYF.